These T cell receptor beta chains were read from a single sample in a study of cytotoxic CD8 clonotypes in ibrutinib-treated CLL. Using immunoSEQ multiplex PCR, the repertoire was profiled, and TCRdb retains in-frame clones only, with some absent. The top ten clones hold less than 8.5% of a sample with about 140,000 clones, 65% to 85% of them seen once. The specimen comprised PBMCs, sampled after 36 months of ibrutinib treatment. These receptors came from a human donor with chronic lymphocytic leukemia. Both conserved end residues are trimmed from each CDR3.

j_call | v_call | cdr3_aa
TRBJ1-5 | TRBV30 | AWSTNRGVKSNQPQH
TRBJ1-2 | TRBV28 | ASSPGTLYGYT
TRBJ2-2 | TRBV5-4 | ASRRVDGELF
TRBJ1-4 | TRBV27 | ASSLSFPGGSEKLF
TRBJ1-1 | TRBV19 | ATEITPLSSEAF
TRBJ1-4 | TRBV4-1 | ASSQQGALTNEKLF
TRBJ2-1 | TRBV6-5 | ASSSRDSYNEQF
TRBJ2-7 | TRBV18 | ASSFAGTAYEQY
TRBJ2-7 | TRBV5-5 | ASSAPGQGTYEQY
TRBJ1-2 | TRBV6-5 | ASSLAQYYGYT
TRBJ2-6 | TRBV4-1 | ASSPRDGANVLT
TRBJ1-5 | TRBV5-8 | ASSRPGGNQPQH
TRBJ1-5 | TRBV27 | ASSPDSNRNQPQH
TRBJ1-2 | TRBV27 | ASSPQGVGGYT
TRBJ1-5 | TRBV28 | ATRTNKEKH
TRBJ1-1 | TRBV18 | ASSLDVNTEAF
TRBJ1-2 | TRBV12-5 | ASGFPGQVYGYT
TRBJ2-2 | TRBV30 | AWSDRGRITGELF
TRBJ2-1 | TRBV5-4 | ASSRLHPGRTGRNEQF
TRBJ1-1 | TRBV30 | AWTQLTVNTEAF
TRBJ2-2 | TRBV18 | ASSPQGRTGELF
TRBJ1-1 | TRBV25-1 | ASSEWGQGGQAF
TRBJ1-5 | TRBV30 | AWSVPFDGYSNQPQH
TRBJ2-3 | TRBV4-1 | ASSQGQGATDTQY
TRBJ1-1 | TRBV4-1 | ASSQGRGLGEAF
TRBJ2-1 | TRBV19 | ASSLPTPSYNEQF
TRBJ1-3 | TRBV5-1 | ASSPSGSSGNTIY
TRBJ1-6 | TRBV27 | ASSLLVGTGLNSPLH
TRBJ2-2 | TRBV4-1 | ASSRTGSTGELF
TRBJ2-3 | TRBV4-1 | ASSQSVLDTQY
TRBJ2-2 | TRBV29-1 | SVAGTSGGLAGELF
TRBJ2-2 | TRBV5-1 | ASSLDSSPNTGELF
TRBJ1-5 | TRBV7-9 | ASIRDGYNQPQH